The source of this TCR beta chain is a study of PD-1 blockade in classical Hodgkin lymphoma. Repertoires were generated with immunoSEQ multiplex PCR, while TCRdb's copy carries only in-frame clones and drops some. The table lists around 58,000 clones, about nine tenths of them singletons. The CDR3 sequence is 16 residues long. V dropped 3 bases and J dropped 3; count of bases not matched to a gene: 7. Looked up from germline, CDR1 is MDHEN and CDR2 is SYDVKM. Each patient experienced a relapse that followed autologous stem cell transplantation, and brentuximab vedotin exposure varied. This clone was recorded a few times.

The specimen was peripheral blood mononuclear cells (PBMCs), collected at baseline. The chain is built from TRBV28 and TRBJ2-3; 9 bases line up with TRBD1. The sequence derives from a human donor with classical Hodgkin lymphoma. CDR3 DNA: TGTGCCAGCAGTTTTTCCGGGACAGGGCAAACAGATACGCAGTATTTT. Residues: CASSFSGTGQTDTQYF.